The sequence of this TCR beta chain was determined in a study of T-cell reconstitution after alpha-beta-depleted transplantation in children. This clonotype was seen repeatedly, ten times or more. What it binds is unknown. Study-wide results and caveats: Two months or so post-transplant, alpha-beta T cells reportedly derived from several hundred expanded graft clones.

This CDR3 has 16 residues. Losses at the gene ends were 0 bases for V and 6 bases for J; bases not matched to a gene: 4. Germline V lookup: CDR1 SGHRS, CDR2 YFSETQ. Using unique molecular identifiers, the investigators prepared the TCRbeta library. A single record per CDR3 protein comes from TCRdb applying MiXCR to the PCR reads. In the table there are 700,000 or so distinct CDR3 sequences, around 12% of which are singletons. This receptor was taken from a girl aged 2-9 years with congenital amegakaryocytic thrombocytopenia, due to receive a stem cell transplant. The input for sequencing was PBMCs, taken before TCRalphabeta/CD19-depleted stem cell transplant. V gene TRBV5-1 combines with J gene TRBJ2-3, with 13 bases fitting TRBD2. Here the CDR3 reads CASSLGTSGRLDTQYF. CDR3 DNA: TGCGCCAGCAGCTTGGGGACTAGCGGGAGATTGGATACGCAGTATTTT. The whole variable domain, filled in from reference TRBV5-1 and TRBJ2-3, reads KAGVTQTPRYLIKTRGQQVTLSCSPISGHRSVSWYQQTPGQGLQFLFEYFSETQRNKGNFPGRFSGRQFSNSRSEMNVSTLELGDSALYLCASSLGTSGRLDTQYFGPGTRLTVL.